Given below is one TCR beta chain in context. Its specificity is unknown. This specimen comes from a study of T cell repertoires in cytomegalovirus infection. Background on the study: Evidence of both CMV infection and a matching HLA type came from public TCR beta signatures. Overall study findings and caveats: CMV-specific TCR beta clonotypes restricted by HLA-C dominated the ex vivo response. Cumulative public TCR beta family frequency identified carriers of CMV plus the relevant HLA.

This CDR3 spans 16 amino acids. V lost 3 bases and J 9 bases, leaving 18 bases between the germline ends. CDR1 and CDR2 from the germline V gene are SGHTA and FQGNSA. TCRdb reanalysed the reads using MiXCR and keeps one entry per CDR3 protein. The data hold some 450,000 distinct CDR3 sequences, with roughly 30% observed a single time. The sequence derives from a human donor in good health (CMV status not recorded). Some clones in this sample may be carry-over from other donors' samples. The chain joins TRBV7-2 to TRBJ1-6; D is unresolved. Material for sequencing was PBMCs. CDR3: CASSFASGSRVSPLHF. The CDR3 nucleotides read TGTGCCAGCAGCTTCGCATCGGGGAGTAGAGTTTCACCCCTCCACTTT.